The entry below describes one T cell receptor beta chain. This specimen comes from a study of blood T cell repertoires in COVID-19. Overall study context: T cells, B-cell-depleted T cells, or PBMCs provided the cDNA or gDNA that served as material.

Germline-derived CDR1 and CDR2 are LNHDA and SQIVND (reference sequence). Trimming cost V 7 bases and J 4 bases, with 21 bases left between them. CDR3 length equals 16 residues. Original methodology: Amplification from reference gene primers served as the basis for estimated nucleated cell counts. Clones were read by immunoSEQ multiplex PCR, and TCRdb kept only the in-frame ones, dropping some. V and J calls and clone size are those listed in that table; D and trimming were worked out from the DNA. The table shows 120,000 or so clones, with around 87% occurring only once. Sequenced sample: peripheral blood. V usage is TRBV19 and J usage is TRBJ2-3, with D possibly TRBD2 on 5 matching bases. The TCR comes from a woman in her seventies with acute or convalescent COVID-19. In DNA form, the CDR3 reads TGTGCCAGTACCACCTCTGCTAGCTTAGTCCCAGATACGCAGTATTTT. Amino acid sequence: CASTTSASLVPDTQYF.